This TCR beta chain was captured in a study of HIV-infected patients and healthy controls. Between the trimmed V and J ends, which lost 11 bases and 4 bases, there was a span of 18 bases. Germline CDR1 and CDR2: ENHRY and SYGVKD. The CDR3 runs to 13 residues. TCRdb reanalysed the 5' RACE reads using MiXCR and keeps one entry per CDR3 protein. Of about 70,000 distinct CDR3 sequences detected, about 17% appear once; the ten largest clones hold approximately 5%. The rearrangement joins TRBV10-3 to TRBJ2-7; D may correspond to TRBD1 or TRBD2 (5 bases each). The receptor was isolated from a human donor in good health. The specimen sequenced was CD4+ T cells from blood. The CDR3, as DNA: TGTGCCGCCCACCGGGACCTTGGGTACGAGCAGTACTTC. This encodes CAAHRDLGYEQYF.